A few counts support the clone carrying this T cell receptor (beta chain). The antigen remains undetermined. The data stem from a study of T cells in narcolepsy. Study-wide context: Enrolled donors included narcolepsy type 1 or type 2 patients and healthy controls. Study-level findings and limits: No autoreactive T cell clone sequences appeared in some memory CD4+ repertoires. Autoreactive clonotypes reportedly recurred in blood of same and different patients, not controls. Comparing one patient's CSF and blood CD4+ clonotypes highlighted HCRT- and TRIB2-specific autoreactive clonotypes.

The repertoire was sequenced with immunoSEQ multiplex PCR; TCRdb's copy has only in-frame clones and lacks some. In the table there are about 20,000 clones, 81% of which are singletons. Germline V gene data show CDR1 as ENHRY and CDR2 as SYGVKD. The germline V and J ends were trimmed by 4 bases and 5 bases, with 6 bases remaining between them. The CDR3 contains 11 residues. This chain uses TRBV10-3 with TRBJ2-7; D perhaps matches TRBD2 (5 bases). The receptor comes from a human donor in good health. Sequenced sample: memory (CD45RA-) CD4+ T cells from blood. The DNA of the CDR3 is TGTGCCATCAGTGGCGGGCACGAGCAGTACTTC. Residues: CAISGGHEQYF.